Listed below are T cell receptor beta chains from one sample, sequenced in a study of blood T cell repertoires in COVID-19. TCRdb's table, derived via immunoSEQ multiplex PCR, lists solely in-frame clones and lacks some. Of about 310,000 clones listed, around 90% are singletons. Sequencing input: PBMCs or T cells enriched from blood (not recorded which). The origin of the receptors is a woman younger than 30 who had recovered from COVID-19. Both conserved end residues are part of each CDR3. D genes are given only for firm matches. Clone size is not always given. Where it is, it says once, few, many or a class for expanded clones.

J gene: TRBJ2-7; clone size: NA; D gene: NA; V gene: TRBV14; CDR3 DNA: TGTGCCAGCAGGCAGGACAGCGCATACGAGCAGTACTTC; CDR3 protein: CASRQDSAYEQYF
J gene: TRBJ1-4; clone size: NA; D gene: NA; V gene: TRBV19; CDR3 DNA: TGTGCCAGTTCCGATCAGACGGGTGAAAAACTGTTTTTT; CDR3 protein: CASSDQTGEKLFF
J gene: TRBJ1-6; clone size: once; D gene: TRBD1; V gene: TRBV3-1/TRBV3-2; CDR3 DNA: TGTGCCAGCAGTTGGCAGGGGGATGCTTCACCCCTCCACTTT; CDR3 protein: CASSWQGDASPLHF
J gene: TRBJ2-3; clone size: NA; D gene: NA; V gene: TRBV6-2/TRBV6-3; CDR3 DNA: TGTGCCAGCAGCCTCCGGCTAGCGCGGGGCACAGATACGCAGTATTTT; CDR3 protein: CASSLRLARGTDTQYF
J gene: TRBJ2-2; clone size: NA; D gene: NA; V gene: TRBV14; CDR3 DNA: TGTGCCAGCAGCCAAGATCAAGGAATTAGGACAGACACCGGGGAGCTGTTTTTT; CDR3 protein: CASSQDQGIRTDTGELFF
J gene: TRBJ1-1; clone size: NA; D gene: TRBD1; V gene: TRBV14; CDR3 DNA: TGTGCCAGCAGCTGGGACAGTCTATCTGAAGCTTTCTTT; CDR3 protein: CASSWDSLSEAFF
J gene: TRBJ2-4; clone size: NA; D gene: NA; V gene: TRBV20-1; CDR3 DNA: TGCAGTGCTAGTCCTCCCCCAGGGGACATTCAGTACTTC; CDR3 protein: CSASPPPGDIQYF
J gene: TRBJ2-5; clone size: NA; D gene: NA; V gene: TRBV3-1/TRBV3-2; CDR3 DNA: TGTGCCAGCAGCCAAGCCTTAGGGAGTCTGGAGACCCAGTACTTC; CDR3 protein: CASSQALGSLETQYF
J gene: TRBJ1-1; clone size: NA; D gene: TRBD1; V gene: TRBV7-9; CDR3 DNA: TGTGCCAGCAGCAGTAGACAGGGCGCTGAAGCTTTCTTT; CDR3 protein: CASSSRQGAEAFF
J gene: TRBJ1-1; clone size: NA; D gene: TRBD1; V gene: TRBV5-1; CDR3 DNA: TGCGCCAGCAGCTCGCAGGGGGCTGAAGCTTTCTTT; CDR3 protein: CASSSQGAEAFF
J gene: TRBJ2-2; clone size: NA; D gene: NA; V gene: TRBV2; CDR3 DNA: TGTGCCAGCATTGAGCAGTCCACCGGGGAGCTGTTTTTT; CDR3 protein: CASIEQSTGELFF
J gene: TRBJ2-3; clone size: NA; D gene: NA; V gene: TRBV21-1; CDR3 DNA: TGTGCCAGCAGCAAAGAGGTCGTGGGGCAGGGGCGCTATGACACGCAGTATTTT; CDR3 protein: CASSKEVVGQGRYDTQYF
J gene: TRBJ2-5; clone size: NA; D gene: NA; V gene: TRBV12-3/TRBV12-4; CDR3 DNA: TGTGCCAGCAGTTTGTTCGCAGAAGAGACCCAGTACTTC; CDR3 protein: CASSLFAEETQYF
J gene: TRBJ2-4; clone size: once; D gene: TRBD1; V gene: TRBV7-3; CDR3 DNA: TGTGCCAGCAGCTCAAAGGGACAGGGGGACATTCAGTACTTC; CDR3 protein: CASSSKGQGDIQYF
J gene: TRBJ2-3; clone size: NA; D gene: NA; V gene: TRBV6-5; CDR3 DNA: TGTGCCAGCAGTTACTCGTTGGGCGCCAACACAGATACGCAGTATTTT; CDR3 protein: CASSYSLGANTDTQYF
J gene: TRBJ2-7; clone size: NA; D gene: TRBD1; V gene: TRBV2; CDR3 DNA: TGTGCCAGCAGAGGTACGGACAGGTTAAGGAGCTCCTACGAGCAGTACTTC; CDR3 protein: CASRGTDRLRSSYEQYF
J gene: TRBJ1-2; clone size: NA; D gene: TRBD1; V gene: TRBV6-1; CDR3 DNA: TGTGCCAGCAGTGAACGGACAGGGTACGGCTACACCTTC; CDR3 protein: CASSERTGYGYTF
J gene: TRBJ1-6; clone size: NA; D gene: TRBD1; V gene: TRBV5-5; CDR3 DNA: TGTGCCAGCAGCTCGAACAGGGGGGGAGATTCACCCCTCCACTTT; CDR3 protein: CASSSNRGGDSPLHF
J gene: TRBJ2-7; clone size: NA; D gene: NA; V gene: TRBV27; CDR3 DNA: TGTGCCAGCAGTATAGACTCGCCCCCCTACGAGCAGTACTTC; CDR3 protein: CASSIDSPPYEQYF
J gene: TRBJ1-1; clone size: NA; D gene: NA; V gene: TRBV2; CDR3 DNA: TGTGCCAGCAGCTTAGTGAGGGCTTTCTTT; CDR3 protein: CASSLVRAFF
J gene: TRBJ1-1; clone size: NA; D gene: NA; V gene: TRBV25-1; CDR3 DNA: TGTGCCAGCAGTGAATACGGGAACACTGAAGCTTTCTTT; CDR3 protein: CASSEYGNTEAFF
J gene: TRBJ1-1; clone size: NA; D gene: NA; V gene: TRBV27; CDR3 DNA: TGTGCCAGCAGTACTTTTGGGGGACTGGAAGCTTTCTTT; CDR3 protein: CASSTFGGLEAFF
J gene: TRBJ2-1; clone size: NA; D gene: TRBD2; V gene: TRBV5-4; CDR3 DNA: TGTGCCAGCAGTTCGGGACTAGCGGGGCCCTACAATGAGCAGTTCTTC; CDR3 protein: CASSSGLAGPYNEQFF
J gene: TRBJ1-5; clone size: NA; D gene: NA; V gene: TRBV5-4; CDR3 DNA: TGTGCCAGCAGCTCTCGGGGAAGCAATCAGCCCCAGCATTTT; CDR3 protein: CASSSRGSNQPQHF
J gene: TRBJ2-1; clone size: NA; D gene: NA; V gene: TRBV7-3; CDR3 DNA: TGTGCCAGCAGCTTGGCTGGCCACAATGAGCAGTTCTTC; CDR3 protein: CASSLAGHNEQFF
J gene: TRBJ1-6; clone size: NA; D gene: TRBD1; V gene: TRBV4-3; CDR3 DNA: TGCGCCAGCAGCACAAACAGGGGGCACTCACCCCTCCACTTT; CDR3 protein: CASSTNRGHSPLHF